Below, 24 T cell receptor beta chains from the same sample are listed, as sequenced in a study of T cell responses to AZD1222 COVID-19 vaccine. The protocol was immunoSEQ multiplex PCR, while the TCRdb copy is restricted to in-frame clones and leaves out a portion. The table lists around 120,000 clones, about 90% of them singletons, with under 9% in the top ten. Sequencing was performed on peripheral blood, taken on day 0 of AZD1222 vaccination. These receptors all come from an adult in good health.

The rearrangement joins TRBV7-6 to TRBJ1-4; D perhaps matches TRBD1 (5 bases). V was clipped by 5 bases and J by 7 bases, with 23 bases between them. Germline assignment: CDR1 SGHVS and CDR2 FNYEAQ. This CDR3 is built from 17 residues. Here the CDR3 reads CASSPQGGGGVVEKLFF. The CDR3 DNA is TGTGCCAGCAGCCCCCAGGGAGGCGGTGGAGTTGTTGAAAAACTGTTTTTT.

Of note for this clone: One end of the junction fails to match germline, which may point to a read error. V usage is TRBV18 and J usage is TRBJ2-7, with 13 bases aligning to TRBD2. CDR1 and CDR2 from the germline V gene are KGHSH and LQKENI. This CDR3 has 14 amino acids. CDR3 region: CASSSSGTSGAPGF. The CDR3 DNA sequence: TGTGCCAGCTCATCCTCCGGGACTAGCGGGGCCCCTGGGTTC.

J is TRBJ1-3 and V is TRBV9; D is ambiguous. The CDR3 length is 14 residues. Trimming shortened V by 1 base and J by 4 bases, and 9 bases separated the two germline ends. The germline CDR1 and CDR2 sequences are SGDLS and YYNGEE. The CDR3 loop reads CASSVRAQGNTIYF. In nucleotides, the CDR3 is TGTGCCAGCAGCGTAAGGGCTCAAGGAAACACCATATATTTT. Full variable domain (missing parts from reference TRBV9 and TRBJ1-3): DSGVTQTPKHLITATGQRVTLRCSPRSGDLSVYWYQQSLDQGLQFLIQYYNGEERAKGNILERFSAQQFPDLHSELNLSSLELGDSALYFCASSVRAQGNTIYFGEGSWLTVV.

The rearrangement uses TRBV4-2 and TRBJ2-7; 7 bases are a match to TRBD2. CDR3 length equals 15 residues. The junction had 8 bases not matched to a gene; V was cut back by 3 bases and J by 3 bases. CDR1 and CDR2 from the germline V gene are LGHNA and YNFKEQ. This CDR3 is CASSQRLADFYEQYF. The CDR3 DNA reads TGTGCCAGCAGCCAGCGGCTAGCGGACTTCTACGAGCAGTACTTC.

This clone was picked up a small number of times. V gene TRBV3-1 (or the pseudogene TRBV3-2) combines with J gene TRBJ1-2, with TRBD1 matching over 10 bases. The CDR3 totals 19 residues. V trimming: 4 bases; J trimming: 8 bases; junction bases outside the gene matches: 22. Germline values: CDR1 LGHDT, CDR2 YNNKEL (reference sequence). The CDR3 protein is CASSRKASPGTGVLRGYTF. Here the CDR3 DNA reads TGTGCCAGCAGCCGGAAAGCTTCCCCCGGGACAGGGGTATTGCGGGGCTACACCTTC.

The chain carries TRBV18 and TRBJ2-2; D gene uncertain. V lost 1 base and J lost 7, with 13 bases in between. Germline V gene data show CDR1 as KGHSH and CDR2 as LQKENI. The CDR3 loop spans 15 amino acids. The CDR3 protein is CASSPQARRNGELFF. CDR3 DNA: TGTGCCAGCTCACCACAGGCCAGACGGAACGGGGAGCTGTTTTTT.

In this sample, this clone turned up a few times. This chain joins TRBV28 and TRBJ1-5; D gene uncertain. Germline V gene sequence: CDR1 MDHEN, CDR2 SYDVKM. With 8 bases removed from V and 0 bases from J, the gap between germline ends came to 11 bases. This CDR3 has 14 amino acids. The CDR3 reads CASLWAPSNQPQHF. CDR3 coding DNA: TGTGCCAGCCTGTGGGCCCCTAGCAATCAGCCCCAGCATTTT. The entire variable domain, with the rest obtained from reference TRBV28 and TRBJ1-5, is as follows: DVKVTQSSRYLVKRTGEKVFLECVQDMDHENMFWYRQDPGLGLRLIYFSYDVKMKEKGDIPEGYSVSREKKERFSLILESASTNQTSMYLCASLWAPSNQPQHFGDGTRLSIL.

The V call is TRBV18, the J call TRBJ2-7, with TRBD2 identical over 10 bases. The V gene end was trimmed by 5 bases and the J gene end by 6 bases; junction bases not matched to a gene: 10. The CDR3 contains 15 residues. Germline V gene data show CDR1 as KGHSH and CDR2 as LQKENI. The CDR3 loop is CASSSQAGGPSEQYF. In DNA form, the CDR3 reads TGTGCCAGCTCATCTCAAGCGGGAGGGCCCTCCGAGCAGTACTTC.

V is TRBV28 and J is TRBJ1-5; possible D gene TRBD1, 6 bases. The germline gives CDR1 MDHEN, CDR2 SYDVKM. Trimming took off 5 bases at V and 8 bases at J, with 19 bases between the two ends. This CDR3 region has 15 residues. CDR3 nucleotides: TGTGCCAGCAGTAAATGGTCCGGGGGCGGGGAGCCCCAGCATTTT. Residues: CASSKWSGGGEPQHF.

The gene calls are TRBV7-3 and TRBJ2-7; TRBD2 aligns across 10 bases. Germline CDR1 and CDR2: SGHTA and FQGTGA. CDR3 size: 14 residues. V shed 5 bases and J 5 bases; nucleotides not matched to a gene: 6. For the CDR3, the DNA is TGTGCCAGCAGCGTTACCGGGACTAGCGACGAGCAGTACTTC. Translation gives CASSVTGTSDEQYF.

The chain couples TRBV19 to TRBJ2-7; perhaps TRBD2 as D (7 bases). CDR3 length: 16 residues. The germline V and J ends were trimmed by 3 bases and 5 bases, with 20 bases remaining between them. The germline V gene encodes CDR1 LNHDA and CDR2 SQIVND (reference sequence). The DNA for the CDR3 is TGTGCCAGTAGTATGGCCGTTGGTCAGGGGAGGGACGAGCAGTACTTC. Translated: CASSMAVGQGRDEQYF.

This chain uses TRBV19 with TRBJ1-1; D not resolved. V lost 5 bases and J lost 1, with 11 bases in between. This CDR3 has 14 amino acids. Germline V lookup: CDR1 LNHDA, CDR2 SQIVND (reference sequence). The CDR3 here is CASSPQARNTEAFF. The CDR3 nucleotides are TGTGCCAGTAGTCCGCAGGCAAGGAACACTGAAGCTTTCTTT.

This CDR3 is CASSPILLGLRYSSYEQYF. In DNA form, the CDR3 reads TGTGCCAGCAGTCCCATTCTCTTAGGGCTCCGATATAGCTCCTACGAGCAGTACTTC. The chain employs TRBV28 and TRBJ2-7, with unresolved D. The V gene lost 5 bases and the J gene lost 0 bases, with 26 bases spanning the gap. The CDR3 totals 19 residues. Germline V lookup: CDR1 MDHEN, CDR2 SYDVKM.

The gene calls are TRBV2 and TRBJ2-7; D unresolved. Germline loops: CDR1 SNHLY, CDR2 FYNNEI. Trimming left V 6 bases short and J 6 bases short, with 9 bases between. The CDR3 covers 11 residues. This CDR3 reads CASRSSSEQYF. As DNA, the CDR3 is TGTGCCAGCAGGTCCAGCTCCGAGCAGTACTTC.

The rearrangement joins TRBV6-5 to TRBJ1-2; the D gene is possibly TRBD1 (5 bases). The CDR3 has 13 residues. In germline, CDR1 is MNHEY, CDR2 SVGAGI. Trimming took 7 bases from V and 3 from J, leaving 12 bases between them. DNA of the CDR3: TGTGCCAGCACCCGGGACGGATACTATGGCTACACCTTC. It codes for CASTRDGYYGYTF.

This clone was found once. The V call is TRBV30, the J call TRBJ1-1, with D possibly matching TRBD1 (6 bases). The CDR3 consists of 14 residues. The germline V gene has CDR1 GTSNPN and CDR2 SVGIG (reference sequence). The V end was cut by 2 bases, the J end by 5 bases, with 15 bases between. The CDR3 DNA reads TGTGCCTGGAGTCCCGGCAGGGGATGGACTGAAGCTTTCTTT. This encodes CAWSPGRGWTEAFF.

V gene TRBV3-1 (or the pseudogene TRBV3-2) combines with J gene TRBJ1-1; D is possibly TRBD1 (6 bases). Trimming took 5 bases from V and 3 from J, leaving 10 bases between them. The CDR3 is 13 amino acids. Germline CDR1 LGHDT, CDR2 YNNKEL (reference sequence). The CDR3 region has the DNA TGTGCCAGCAGCGCTAACAGGGACACTGAAGCTTTCTTT. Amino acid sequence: CASSANRDTEAFF.

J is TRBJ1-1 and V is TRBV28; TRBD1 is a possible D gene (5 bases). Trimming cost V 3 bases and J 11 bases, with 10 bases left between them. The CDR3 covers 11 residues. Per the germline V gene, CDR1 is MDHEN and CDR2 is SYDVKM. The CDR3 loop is CASSFQGTAFF. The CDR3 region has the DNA TGTGCCAGCAGTTTCCAGGGTACGGCTTTCTTT.

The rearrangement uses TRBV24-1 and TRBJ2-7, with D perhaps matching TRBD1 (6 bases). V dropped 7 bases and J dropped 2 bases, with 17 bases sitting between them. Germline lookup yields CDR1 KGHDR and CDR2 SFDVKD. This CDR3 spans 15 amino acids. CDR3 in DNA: TGTGCCACCAGAAGCAGGGACATTTTTGCCTACGAGCAGTACTTC. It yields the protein CATRSRDIFAYEQYF.

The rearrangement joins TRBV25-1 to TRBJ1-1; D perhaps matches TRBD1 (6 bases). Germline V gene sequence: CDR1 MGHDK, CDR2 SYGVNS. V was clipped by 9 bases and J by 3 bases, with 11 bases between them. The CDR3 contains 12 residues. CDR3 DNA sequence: TGTGCCAGTGGGGGGCCGTACACTGAAGCTTTCTTT. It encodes CASGGPYTEAFF.

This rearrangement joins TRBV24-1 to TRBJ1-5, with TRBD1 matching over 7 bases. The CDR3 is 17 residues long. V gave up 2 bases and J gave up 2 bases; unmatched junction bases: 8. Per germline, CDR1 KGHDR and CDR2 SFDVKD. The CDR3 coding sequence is TGTGCCACCAGTGATTCTAAACAGGGGCAGGGCAATCAGCCCCAGCATTTT. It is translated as CATSDSKQGQGNQPQHF.

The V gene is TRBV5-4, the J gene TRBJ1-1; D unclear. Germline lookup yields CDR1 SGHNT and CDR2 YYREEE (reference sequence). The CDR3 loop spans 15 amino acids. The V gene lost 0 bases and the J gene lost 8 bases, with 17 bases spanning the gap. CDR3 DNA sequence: TGTGCCAGCAGCTTGGGTCTCGACCAAATAATAGAAGCTTTCTTT. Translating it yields CASSLGLDQIIEAFF.

Here the CDR3 DNA reads TGTGCCAGCAGTTTAGAGACAGGGTCATGGAACACTGAAGCTTTCTTT. It is translated as CASSLETGSWNTEAFF. The chain combines TRBV27 with TRBJ1-1; 7 nucleotides match TRBD1. V lost 2 bases, J lost 1 base, and 7 bases stayed unmatched. The CDR3 is made up of 16 amino acids. Germline assignment: CDR1 MNHEY and CDR2 SMNVEV (reference sequence).

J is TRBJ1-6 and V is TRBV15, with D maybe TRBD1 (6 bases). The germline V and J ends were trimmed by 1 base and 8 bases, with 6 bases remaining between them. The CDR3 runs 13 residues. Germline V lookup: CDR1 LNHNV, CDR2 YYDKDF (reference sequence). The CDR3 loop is CATSRGTDSPLHF. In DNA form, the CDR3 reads TGTGCCACCAGCAGAGGGACAGATTCACCCCTCCACTTT. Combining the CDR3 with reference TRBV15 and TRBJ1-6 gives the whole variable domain DAMVIQNPRYQVTQFGKPVTLSCSQTLNHNVMYWYQQKSSQAPKLLFHYYDKDFNNEADTPDNFQSRRPNTSFCFLDIRSPGLGDTAMYLCATSRGTDSPLHFGNGTRLTVT.